A selection of T cell receptor beta chains follows, all from one sample in a study of blood T cells in healthy people across ages. TCRdb processed the 5' RACE reads anew with MiXCR; each CDR3 protein has one entry. Found here are some 1.8 million distinct CDR3 sequences, 35% to 50% of them singletons; the top ten hold 20% to 25%. Sequencing used blood. These receptors were collected from a human donor in good health. The CDR3 runs from the conserved cysteine through the conserved F or W. The D gene is left open where the match is weak. Clone size is given for some rows only: seen once, a few or many times, or a class if the clone is expanded.

abundance	d_gene	j_gene	v_gene	CDR3aa	CDR3nt
.	TRBD1	TRBJ2-5	TRBV4-1	CASSLRTGTRETQYF	TGCGCCAGCAGCCTCCGGACAGGGACGCGAGAGACCCAGTACTTC
.	.	TRBJ2-7	TRBV29-1	CSVLDYEQYF	TGCAGCGTCCTGGACTACGAGCAGTACTTC
many	TRBD1	TRBJ2-7	TRBV6-5	CASSSPGQGVEQYF	TGTGCCAGCAGTTCCCCGGGACAGGGTGTCGAGCAGTACTTC
few	TRBD2	TRBJ2-5	TRBV7-2	CASSFETGLAGGGRETQYF	TGTGCCAGCAGCTTTGAAACTGGACTAGCGGGGGGCGGTAGGGAGACCCAGTACTTC
few	.	TRBJ2-2	TRBV4-3	CASSQETAGELFF	TGCGCCAGCAGCCAAGAGACGGCCGGGGAGCTGTTTTTT
many	.	TRBJ1-4	TRBV2	CASSEAPYGVSATNEKLFF	TGTGCCAGCAGTGAAGCGCCGTACGGAGTTAGCGCAACTAATGAAAAACTGTTTTTT
few	TRBD1	TRBJ2-1	TRBV20-1	CSARVTGSWETQFF	TGCAGTGCTAGAGTGACAGGGTCCTGGGAGACCCAGTTCTTC
.	.	TRBJ2-1	TRBV4-2	CASSPLDWVSLDNEQFF	TGTGCCAGCAGTCCCTTGGACTGGGTCTCACTTGACAATGAGCAGTTCTTC
.	.	TRBJ2-5	TRBV12-3/TRBV12-4	CASSSFLRGTQYF	TGTGCCAGCAGTTCGTTTCTACGAGGGACCCAGTACTTC
few	.	TRBJ2-1	TRBV12-3/TRBV12-4	CASTRGAAGNEQFF	TGTGCCAGCACCCGGGGGGCCGCAGGCAATGAGCAGTTCTTC
.	.	TRBJ2-7	TRBV20-1	CSARDRIRGDYEQYF	TGCAGTGCTAGAGATAGGATCAGGGGCGACTACGAGCAGTACTTC
few	.	TRBJ2-4	TRBV7-8	CASSLDDFLVHVAKNIQYF	TGTGCCAGCAGCTTAGATGATTTCCTCGTCCATGTAGCCAAAAACATTCAGTACTTC
.	.	TRBJ2-1	TRBV6-5	CASGGAEHEQFF	TGTGCCAGCGGGGGGGCCGAACATGAGCAGTTCTTC
few	.	TRBJ2-5	TRBV4-2	CASSQDQTGRAQYF	TGTGCCAGCAGCCAAGATCAGACAGGTCGGGCCCAGTACTTC
few	TRBD1	TRBJ2-1	TRBV7-2	CASSSRTGFNGQFF	TGTGCCAGCAGCTCCCGGACAGGGTTCAATGGGCAGTTCTTC
.	TRBD1	TRBJ2-6	TRBV24-1	CATSATGQGAPGANVLTF	TGTGCCACCAGTGCGACCGGACAGGGGGCGCCTGGGGCCAACGTCCTGACTTTC
few	.	TRBJ2-5	TRBV11-1	CASSLWNQGETQYF	TGTGCCAGCAGCTTATGGAACCAGGGAGAGACCCAGTACTTC
few	.	TRBJ2-1	TRBV6-2/TRBV6-3	CAISVVAGEQFF	TGTGCCATCTCCGTGGTCGCCGGTGAGCAGTTCTTC
many	.	TRBJ2-5	TRBV5-1	CASSLQQETQYF	TGTGCCAGCAGCTTACAGCAAGAGACCCAGTACTTC
.	.	TRBJ1-1	TRBV20-1	CSAVGGATEAFF	TGCAGTGCTGTGGGTGGCGCCACTGAAGCTTTCTTT
few	TRBD2	TRBJ2-1	TRBV6-2/TRBV6-3	CASRTSGHNEQFF	TGTGCCAGCCGGACTAGTGGACATAATGAGCAGTTCTTC
.	TRBD2	TRBJ2-5	TRBV7-2	CASSLRDWSGGLQETQYF	TGTGCCAGCAGCTTACGGGACTGGAGCGGGGGCCTTCAAGAGACCCAGTACTTC
.	TRBD1	TRBJ2-5	TRBV6-2/TRBV6-3	CASRTGAGETQYF	TGTGCCAGCAGGACAGGGGCTGGAGAGACCCAGTACTTC
once	.	TRBJ1-2	TRBV29-1	CSVAGDKSENYGYTF	TGCAGCGTCGCCGGGGACAAATCTGAGAACTATGGCTACACCTTC
.	TRBD1	TRBJ2-1	TRBV6-6	CASTDTGEGNEQFF	TGTGCCAGCACAGACACAGGGGAAGGGAATGAGCAGTTCTTC
.	.	TRBJ1-5	TRBV15	CATSQDSNQPQHF	TGTGCCACCAGTCAGGATAGCAATCAGCCCCAGCATTTT
few	.	TRBJ2-3	TRBV20-1	CSISGGGHLETQYF	TGCAGCATTTCAGGGGGGGGCCACCTGGAGACACAGTATTTT
.	.	TRBJ1-5	TRBV2	CASSGGRVEQPQHF	TGTGCCAGCAGCGGGGGACGGGTGGAGCAGCCCCAGCATTTT
.	TRBD2	TRBJ2-7	TRBV29-1	CSVVGGNTGGDEQYF	TGCAGCGTCGTAGGAGGAAATACGGGGGGAGACGAGCAGTACTTC
.	.	TRBJ2-1	TRBV29-1	CSVDWPSLSYNEQFF	TGCAGCGTTGATTGGCCCAGCCTCTCCTACAATGAGCAGTTCTTC
many	TRBD2	TRBJ2-1	TRBV7-2	CASSLSGTSAYNEQFF	TGTGCCAGCAGCTTAAGTGGGACTAGCGCGTACAATGAGCAGTTCTTC
once	TRBD2	TRBJ2-7	TRBV20-1	CSARFGRGGYEQYF	TGCAGTGCTAGATTTGGACGGGGGGGATACGAGCAGTACTTC
.	TRBD1	TRBJ1-1	TRBV11-2	CASSNPGQGVAEWRGTEAFF	TGTGCCAGCAGCAATCCGGGACAGGGGGTTGCTGAGTGGCGGGGGACTGAAGCTTTCTTT
.	TRBD2	TRBJ2-7	TRBV9	CASSPLAGEHSYEQYF	TGTGCCAGCAGCCCATTAGCGGGGGAGCACTCCTACGAGCAGTACTTC
few	.	TRBJ2-7	TRBV18	CASSIGWGTEEQYF	TGTGCCAGCTCCATCGGATGGGGAACGGAGGAGCAGTACTTC
few	TRBD1	TRBJ2-3	TRBV4-2	CASSQEGQGSDTQYF	TGTGCCAGCAGCCAAGAAGGACAGGGATCGGATACGCAGTATTTT